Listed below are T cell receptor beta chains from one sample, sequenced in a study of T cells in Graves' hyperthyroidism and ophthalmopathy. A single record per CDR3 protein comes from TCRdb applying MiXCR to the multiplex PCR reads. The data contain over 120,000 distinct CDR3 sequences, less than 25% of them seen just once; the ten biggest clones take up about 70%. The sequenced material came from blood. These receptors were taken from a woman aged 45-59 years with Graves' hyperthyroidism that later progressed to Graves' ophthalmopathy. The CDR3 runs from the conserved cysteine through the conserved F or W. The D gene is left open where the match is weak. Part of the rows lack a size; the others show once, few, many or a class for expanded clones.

CDR3 protein: CASSYRGYQETQYF
CDR3 DNA: TGTGCCAGCAGTTACAGGGGATACCAAGAGACCCAGTACTTC
clone size: many
D gene: NA
V gene: TRBV6-6
J gene: TRBJ2-5

CDR3 protein: CASSLDNVSPQHF
CDR3 DNA: TGTGCCAGCAGCTTAGATAATGTGAGCCCCCAGCATTTT
clone size: NA
D gene: NA
V gene: TRBV7-3
J gene: TRBJ1-5

CDR3 protein: CASSYDGQGHGELFF
CDR3 DNA: TGTGCCAGCAGCTATGACGGACAGGGACACGGGGAGCTGTTTTTT
clone size: many
D gene: TRBD1
V gene: TRBV11-2
J gene: TRBJ2-2

CDR3 protein: CAWSGADRQTAEAFF
CDR3 DNA: TGTGCCTGGAGTGGAGCGGACAGGCAGACGGCTGAAGCTTTCTTT
clone size: many
D gene: TRBD1
V gene: TRBV30
J gene: TRBJ1-1

CDR3 protein: CASSLARGGRKTEAFF
CDR3 DNA: TGTGCCAGCAGCTTAGCCCGGGGGGGGCGGAAGACTGAAGCTTTCTTT
clone size: NA
D gene: NA
V gene: TRBV5-1
J gene: TRBJ1-1

CDR3 protein: CSARDTGQGYPHEQFF
CDR3 DNA: TGCAGTGCTAGAGATACGGGACAGGGGTATCCCCATGAGCAGTTCTTC
clone size: many
D gene: TRBD1
V gene: TRBV20-1
J gene: TRBJ2-1

CDR3 protein: CASSSPVRGFGEKLFF
CDR3 DNA: TGTGCCAGCAGCTCTCCGGTCCGGGGCTTCGGTGAAAAACTGTTTTTT
clone size: NA
D gene: NA
V gene: TRBV7-2
J gene: TRBJ1-4

CDR3 protein: CASSLGGGSGANVLTF
CDR3 DNA: TGTGCCAGCAGCTTGGGAGGTGGATCTGGGGCCAACGTCCTGACTTTC
clone size: NA
D gene: NA
V gene: TRBV5-4
J gene: TRBJ2-6

CDR3 protein: CASSVQSEADTQYF
CDR3 DNA: TGTGCCAGCAGTGTTCAAAGCGAAGCAGATACGCAGTATTTT
clone size: NA
D gene: NA
V gene: TRBV6-4
J gene: TRBJ2-3

CDR3 protein: CASSNKGGQGTSSYNEQFF
CDR3 DNA: TGTGCCAGCAGTAACAAGGGGGGGCAGGGCACCAGCTCCTACAATGAGCAGTTCTTC
clone size: many
D gene: NA
V gene: TRBV6-1
J gene: TRBJ2-1